The 17 T cell receptor beta chains below all came from one sample that was sequenced in a study of memory CD4+ T cells and cytomegalovirus serostatus. The assay was immunoSEQ multiplex PCR, and TCRdb's table has in-frame clones only and misses some. This table has 45,000 to 50,000 clones, around 74% appearing once. The sort gate was single viable CD3+CD4+CD8-CD45RO+ cells for memory CD4+ T cells. Sequenced input: memory CD4+ T cells from blood. These receptors were obtained from an adult in good health and CMV-seronegative.

The chain links TRBV18 to TRBJ1-4; D is perhaps TRBD1 (6 bases). CDR1 is KGHSH and CDR2 is LQKENI in the germline V gene. Deletions cut 3 bases from V and 6 bases from J, with 14 bases between. The CDR3 runs 15 residues. In nucleotides, the CDR3 is TGTGCCAGCTCACCTAGCAGACAGGATCATGAAAAACTGTTTTTT. Translating it yields CASSPSRQDHEKLFF.

This clone is a singleton in its sample. This chain links TRBV7-6 with TRBJ1-3; the D is unclear. The CDR3 loop spans 15 amino acids. The germline V and J ends were trimmed by 2 bases and 0 bases, with 8 bases remaining between them. Germline CDR1 SGHVS, CDR2 FNYEAQ. This chain's CDR3 is CASSLFADSGNTIYF. For the CDR3, the DNA is TGTGCCAGCAGCTTATTTGCGGACTCTGGAAACACCATATATTTT. The full variable domain, in which reference TRBV7-6 and TRBJ1-3 provide the parts outside the CDR3, is GAGVSQSPRYKVTKRGQDVALRCDPISGHVSLYWYRQALGQGPEFLTYFNYEAQQDKSGLPNDRFSAERPEGSISTLTIQRTEQRDSAMYRCASSLFADSGNTIYFGEGSWLTVV.

This rearrangement joins TRBV14 to TRBJ1-3, with D hard to call. V lost 4 bases, J lost 4 bases, and 11 bases lay in between. The length of the CDR3 is 14 residues. Per the germline V gene, CDR1 is SGHDN and CDR2 is FVKESK. The CDR3 DNA reads TGTGCCAGCAGCCTCCGGGCCAGGGGAAACACCATATATTTT. Translated, it gives CASSLRARGNTIYF.

V and J are TRBV30 and TRBJ1-6; 8 bases agree with TRBD1. The V gene end was trimmed by 5 bases and the J gene end by 7 bases; junction bases not matched to a gene: 13. Germline CDR1 and CDR2: GTSNPN and SVGIG (reference sequence). The CDR3 has 16 amino acids. CDR3 residues: CAWLFQGARGNSPLHF. The CDR3, as DNA: TGTGCCTGGTTGTTTCAGGGGGCACGGGGCAATTCACCCCTCCACTTT. Based on the CDR3 plus reference TRBV30 and TRBJ1-6, the full variable domain is SQTIHQWPATLVQPVGSPLSLECTVEGTSNPNLYWYRQAAGRGLQLLFYSVGIGQISSEVPQNLSASRPQDRQFILSSKKLLLSDSGFYLCAWLFQGARGNSPLHFGNGTRLTVT.

This rearrangement joins TRBV10-3 to TRBJ2-2, with 12 bases matching TRBD2. The germline V gene encodes CDR1 ENHRY and CDR2 SYGVKD. The V gene end was trimmed by 5 bases and the J gene end by 0 bases; junction bases not matched to a gene: 4. The CDR3 runs 17 residues. The CDR3 here is CAISRTSGETNTGELFF. DNA for the CDR3: TGTGCCATCAGTCGGACTAGCGGGGAGACGAACACCGGGGAGCTGTTTTTT.

This clone was seen only a few times. The genes are TRBV6-6 and TRBJ2-3; the match to TRBD2 covers 8 bases. Germline CDR1 and CDR2: MNHNY and SVGAGI (reference sequence). This CDR3 comprises 16 residues. J was trimmed by 2 bases and V by 2 bases; bases with no gene match: 6. CDR3 loop: CASSYGLAGNTDTQYF. The DNA of the CDR3 is TGTGCCAGCAGTTACGGATTAGCGGGAAACACAGATACGCAGTATTTT.

There are a few counts of this clone. The chain couples TRBV2 to TRBJ2-6; 10 positions match TRBD1. The CDR3 has 19 amino acids. V was pared by 1 base and J by 0 bases, with 6 bases of the junction left unmatched. From germline, CDR1 is SNHLY and CDR2 FYNNEI. The CDR3 sequence is CASSEGDRGEISGANVLTF. Written as DNA, the CDR3 is TGTGCCAGCAGTGAAGGGGACAGGGGAGAAATCTCTGGGGCCAACGTCCTGACTTTC. The full variable domain, completed using reference TRBV2 and TRBJ2-6, is EPEVTQTPSHQVTQMGQEVILRCVPISNHLYFYWYRQILGQKVEFLVSFYNNEISEKSEIFDDQFSVERPDGSNFTLKIRSTKLEDSAMYFCASSEGDRGEISGANVLTFGAGSRLTVL.

V is TRBV9 and J is TRBJ2-7; 13 nucleotides match TRBD2. The CDR3 is 16 residues long. CDR1 is SGDLS, CDR2 YYNGEE, per germline. The V gene end was trimmed by 3 bases and the J gene end by 2 bases; junction bases not matched to a gene: 5. CDR3 residues: CASSAGTSGGAYEQYF. CDR3 bases: TGTGCCAGCAGCGCCGGCACTAGCGGGGGGGCCTACGAGCAGTACTTC.

This sequence joins TRBV7-2 and TRBJ2-5; D remains unclear. This CDR3 region has 12 residues. Germline V CDR1 and CDR2: SGHTA, FQGNSA. Trimming cost V 1 base and J 0 bases, with 0 bases left between them. This CDR3 is CASSLDQETQYF. Written as DNA, the CDR3 is TGTGCCAGCAGCTTAGACCAAGAGACCCAGTACTTC. Drawing the rest from reference TRBV7-2 and TRBJ2-5, the complete variable domain is GAGVSQSPSNKVTEKGKDVELRCDPISGHTALYWYRQSLGQGLEFLIYFQGNSAPDKSGLPSDRFSAERTGGSVSTLTIQRTQQEDSAVYLCASSLDQETQYFGPGTRLLVL.

The rearrangement uses TRBV19 and TRBJ1-4, with D possibly matching TRBD1 (5 bases). CDR3 length: 17 amino acids. From germline, CDR1 is LNHDA and CDR2 SQIVND (reference sequence). Deletions cut 1 base from V and 3 bases from J, with 15 bases between. Written as DNA, the CDR3 is TGTGCCAGTAGTATAGTAGGGACGCGACGGGCTAATGAAAAACTGTTTTTT. This sequence encodes CASSIVGTRRANEKLFF.

This chain uses TRBV2 with TRBJ1-4; D gene unclear. Germline values: CDR1 SNHLY, CDR2 FYNNEI. V lost 3 bases and J lost 6, with 11 bases in between. This CDR3 spans 14 amino acids. The CDR3 reads CASSDTSRDEKLFF. For the CDR3, the DNA is TGTGCCAGCAGTGACACATCAAGGGATGAAAAACTGTTTTTT.

This clone came up a few times. CDR3: CASQRGVTSGGETQYF. As DNA, the CDR3 is TGTGCCAGCCAGAGAGGAGTGACTAGCGGGGGAGAGACCCAGTACTTC. The V and J genes are TRBV2 and TRBJ2-5; 12 bases are a match to TRBD2. V shed 8 bases and J 4 bases; nucleotides not matched to a gene: 11. CDR1 is SNHLY, CDR2 FYNNEI, per germline. This CDR3 contains 16 residues.

This clone was picked up one time. The J gene is TRBJ2-7, the V gene TRBV6-1, with 10 bases matching TRBD1. The CDR3 has 16 amino acids. CDR1 and CDR2 (germline): MNHNS, SASEGT. V lost 0 bases to trimming and J lost 4 bases; unmatched junction nucleotides: 6. CDR3 residues: CASSEATGQGTYEQYF. For the CDR3, the DNA is TGTGCCAGCAGTGAAGCCACGGGACAGGGGACATACGAGCAGTACTTC.

This clone turned up a few times. The CDR3 is CASSLGGVGNTEAFF. Here the CDR3 DNA reads TGTGCCAGTAGTCTCGGTGGGGTAGGGAACACTGAAGCTTTCTTT. This chain connects TRBV19 to TRBJ1-1; D is unresolved. Germline V gene data show CDR1 as LNHDA and CDR2 as SQIVND (reference sequence). V was trimmed by 5 bases and J by 1 base, leaving 14 bases between them. The CDR3 length is 15 residues.

In this sample, this clone turned up once. The rearrangement uses TRBV7-9 and TRBJ1-4; no definite D call. Germline-derived CDR1 and CDR2 are SEHNR and FQNEAQ (reference sequence). The CDR3 consists of 15 residues. Deletions cut 3 bases from V and 0 bases from J, with 8 bases between. The CDR3 DNA is TGTGCCAGCAGCTTGTCAACGCCAACTAATGAAAAACTGTTTTTT. Protein: CASSLSTPTNEKLFF.

The chain employs TRBV4-1 and TRBJ2-2; D is uncertain. Germline V CDR1 and CDR2: MGHRA, YSYEKL. CDR3 size: 14 residues. The germline V and J ends were trimmed by 1 base and 3 bases, with 6 bases remaining between them. CDR3 DNA sequence: TGCGCCAGCAGCCAAGGCGCGGACACCGGGGAGCTGTTTTTT. Translation: CASSQGADTGELFF.

V gene TRBV4-2 combines with J gene TRBJ2-7; D is unclear. This CDR3 comprises 16 residues. Germline V lookup: CDR1 LGHNA, CDR2 YNFKEQ. V was cut by 4 bases and J by 3 bases, with 19 bases left in between. The CDR3 DNA reads TGTGCCAGCAGCCCCGAATTACTGACCCCGGTCTACGAGCAGTACTTC. It is translated as CASSPELLTPVYEQYF.